Detailed here is one T cell receptor beta chain. Its antigen is unidentified. These data belong to a study of blood T cells in healthy people across ages. Study overall: Through template switching, about one barcoded beta molecule was captured per two T cells, as measured in model experiments. Whole-study results and caveats: Considered underestimates were the diversity estimates obtained from one million T cells. Roughly linear age-related decline in beta diversity appeared, significant by age approximately 43.

A second PCR, run for roughly 7 to 12 cycles, used a sample-barcoded 5' primer plus a J-beta primer mix. Via MiXCR, TCRdb re-called the 5' RACE reads, giving one row per CDR3 protein. The sample consists of 850,000 to 1,100,000 distinct CDR3 sequences, more than 30% of them appearing once. Every sample had a minimum of 7 million PBMCs isolated. V was pared by 3 bases and J by 13 bases, with 25 bases between. CDR1 PRHDT and CDR2 FYEKMQ come from the germline V gene (reference sequence). CDR3 size: 16 residues. This clonotype was obtained from a man in his late teens or twenties in good health. Sequencing input: blood. The gene calls are TRBV13 and TRBJ2-1; the D call may be TRBD1 or TRBD2 (5 bases each). In DNA form, the CDR3 reads TGTGCCAGCAGCTTCTCTGGGGCCGGGGACCAAGAGACCCAGTTCTTC. It codes for CASSFSGAGDQETQFF.